This T cell receptor (beta chain) was identified in a study of T-cell memory formation after mild COVID-19. Study-wide findings and caveats: Shrinking CD4+ clones were chiefly CM and EM; CD8+ ones were chiefly EMRA.

Each CDR3 protein gets one entry after TCRdb re-called the 5' RACE reads with MiXCR. The data show a few hundred thousand distinct CDR3 sequences, around 15% seen once. CDR1 SNHLY and CDR2 FYNNEI come from the germline V gene. This CDR3 has 14 residues. The V gene end was trimmed by 7 bases and the J gene end by 2 bases; junction bases not matched to a gene: 5. This clonotype appeared a few times. Its specificity is not known. This TCR was sampled from a young man who had mild COVID-19 (a few samples of this study predate the infection). Cell type and time point are not known. V usage is TRBV2 and J usage is TRBJ2-3, with 8 bases lining up with TRBD2. Sample: PBMCs or a T cell subset sorted from them (not recorded which). CDR3 sequence reads: CASIRTSPTDTQYF. The CDR3 region has the DNA TGTGCCAGCATCCGGACTAGCCCCACAGATACGCAGTATTTT. Full variable domain (missing parts from reference TRBV2 and TRBJ2-3): EPEVTQTPSHQVTQMGQEVILRCVPISNHLYFYWYRQILGQKVEFLVSFYNNEISEKSEIFDDQFSVERPDGSNFTLKIRSTKLEDSAMYFCASIRTSPTDTQYFGPGTRLTVL.